A single sample is the source of the 24 T cell receptor beta chains below, sequenced in a study of CD8+ T cells in alopecia areata. cDNA prepared by RNA extraction and subsequent reverse transcription served as the template for sequencing. Repertoires were generated with immunoSEQ multiplex PCR, while TCRdb's copy carries only in-frame clones and drops some. The sample yields around 50,000 clones, 95% to 97% seen once. Sequencing was performed on CD8+ T cells sorted from blood, taken at week 0. All receptors derive from a human donor with alopecia areata.

The chain combines TRBV19 with TRBJ2-7, with 9 bases aligning to TRBD1. The V gene's germline CDR1 is LNHDA and CDR2 SQIVND (reference sequence). Germline trimming cut 10 bases from V and 5 bases from J; bases unmatched to any gene: 12. The CDR3 spans 14 residues. CDR3 in amino acids: CATNPGQGRHEQYF. The DNA of the CDR3 is TGTGCCACAAACCCGGGACAGGGTCGCCACGAGCAGTACTTC.

The chain recombines TRBV27 with TRBJ2-7, with unresolved D. The CDR3 contains 11 residues. V dropped 10 bases and J dropped 5 bases, with 12 bases sitting between them. Germline V gene sequence: CDR1 MNHEY, CDR2 SMNVEV (reference sequence). The CDR3 nucleotides read TGTGCCACCGGTTTGGGGAACGAGCAGTACTTC. It is translated as CATGLGNEQYF.

The V call is TRBV4-1, the J call TRBJ2-3; D is unresolved. This CDR3 is 17 amino acids long. Germline CDR1 and CDR2: MGHRA and YSYEKL. The V and J ends lost 2 bases and 0 bases respectively, with 15 bases between them. The CDR3 nucleotides read TGCGCCAGCAGCCAATCCGTGCCCAGAACTAGCACAGATACGCAGTATTTT. Its protein is CASSQSVPRTSTDTQYF.

Here the CDR3 DNA reads TGTGCCAGCTCTGGGACAGGGGGTGTCGATGAGCAGTTCTTC. Amino acid sequence: CASSGTGGVDEQFF. The gene calls are TRBV18 and TRBJ2-1; 11 bases agree with TRBD1. V dropped 6 bases and J dropped 8; count of bases not matched to a gene: 6. Germline CDR1 and CDR2: KGHSH and LQKENI. The CDR3 sequence is 14 residues long. The full variable domain, completed using reference TRBV18 and TRBJ2-1, is NAGVMQNPRHLVRRRGQEARLRCSPMKGHSHVYWYRQLPEEGLKFMVYLQKENIIDESGMPKERFSAEFPKEGPSILRIQQVVRGDSAAYFCASSGTGGVDEQFFGPGTRLTVL.

J is TRBJ2-3 and V is TRBV19, with 10 nucleotides matching TRBD2. From germline, CDR1 is LNHDA and CDR2 SQIVND (reference sequence). The CDR3 is 19 amino acids. J lost 1 base, V lost 4 bases, and 14 bases had no gene match. The CDR3 DNA reads TGTGCCAGTAGTACAGAGGTAGCGGGGGGCCGACTCGGCACAGATACGCAGTATTTT. Its protein product is CASSTEVAGGRLGTDTQYF.

The V and J genes are TRBV7-2 and TRBJ2-7, with a possible D match to TRBD1 (6 bases). V gave up 3 bases and J gave up 0 bases, with 15 bases separating them. This CDR3 contains 16 residues. In germline, CDR1 is SGHTA, CDR2 FQGNSA. CDR3 sequence: CASSFRGFASSYEQYF. CDR3 bases: TGTGCCAGCAGCTTCAGGGGATTCGCGTCCTCCTACGAGCAGTACTTC.

The chain has TRBV4-3 and TRBJ2-1, with TRBD2 identical over 8 bases. The CDR3 covers 16 residues. CDR1 is LGHNA and CDR2 is YSLEER in the germline V gene. The V and J ends lost 0 bases and 5 bases, in that order; junction bases with no gene match: 6. CDR3 DNA: TGCGCCAGCAGCCAAGATAGGGCGGGGGGCGACAATGAGCAGTTCTTC. It encodes CASSQDRAGGDNEQFF.

The chain links TRBV5-1 to TRBJ2-2, with 14 positions matching TRBD2. V gave up 5 bases and J gave up 0 bases; unmatched junction bases: 3. CDR3 length equals 17 residues. CDR1 SGHRS and CDR2 YFSETQ come from the germline V gene. The CDR3 sequence: CASRTGLAGANTGELFF. In nucleotides, the CDR3 is TGCGCCAGCAGAACGGGACTAGCGGGAGCGAACACCGGGGAGCTGTTTTTT.

This chain links TRBV5-4 with TRBJ2-3, with no clear D. Germline V gives CDR1 SGHNT, CDR2 YYREEE (reference sequence). The V end lost 4 bases, the J end lost 7 bases, and 10 bases lay between the germline ends. The CDR3 loop spans 12 amino acids. This CDR3 reads CASSDSGNTQYF. DNA of the CDR3: TGTGCCAGCAGCGACTCGGGTAATACGCAGTATTTT. The variable domain in full, completed from reference TRBV5-4 and TRBJ2-3, reads ETGVTQSPTHLIKTRGQQVTLRCSSQSGHNTVSWYQQALGQGPQFIFQYYREEENGRGNFPPRFSGLQFPNYSSELNVNALELDDSALYLCASSDSGNTQYFGPGTRLTVL.

This rearrangement joins TRBV30 to TRBJ2-3; no definite D call. Trimming cost V 3 bases and J 3 bases, with 10 bases left between them. This CDR3 has 13 amino acids. Germline values: CDR1 GTSNPN, CDR2 SVGIG (reference sequence). The CDR3 spells CAWSRMATDTQYF. CDR3 nucleotide sequence: TGTGCCTGGAGCCGGATGGCGACAGATACGCAGTATTTT. The complete variable domain, with remaining parts taken from reference TRBV30 and TRBJ2-3, reads SQTIHQWPATLVQPVGSPLSLECTVEGTSNPNLYWYRQAAGRGLQLLFYSVGIGQISSEVPQNLSASRPQDRQFILSSKKLLLSDSGFYLCAWSRMATDTQYFGPGTRLTVL.

The rearrangement uses TRBV27 and TRBJ2-7; TRBD2 might be the D (6 bases). The germline V and J ends were trimmed by 0 bases and 12 bases, with 15 bases remaining between them. The CDR3 length is 13 residues. Germline V lookup: CDR1 MNHEY, CDR2 SMNVEV (reference sequence). This CDR3 is CASSLSTESEGYF. CDR3 coding DNA: TGTGCCAGCAGTTTATCTACTGAATCGGAGGGGTACTTC.

The chain carries TRBV5-4 and TRBJ1-6, with D hard to call. Per germline, CDR1 SGHNT and CDR2 YYREEE (reference sequence). The CDR3 spans 16 residues. The germline V and J ends were trimmed by 0 bases and 7 bases, with 14 bases remaining between them. The CDR3 protein is CASSLEDPDQNSPLHF. CDR3 sequence (DNA): TGTGCCAGCAGCTTGGAAGATCCGGACCAAAATTCACCCCTCCACTTT.

This rearrangement joins TRBV5-8 to TRBJ2-1; 8 nucleotides agree with TRBD1. The CDR3 is made up of 16 amino acids. J was trimmed by 7 bases and V by 0 bases; bases with no gene match: 9. Germline-derived CDR1 and CDR2 are SGHTS and YDEGEE. The CDR3 DNA sequence: TGTGCCAGCAGCTTGGGGTTAACAGGGGGATGGAATGAGCAGTTCTTC. This gives the protein CASSLGLTGGWNEQFF. Full variable domain (rest looked up from reference TRBV5-8 and TRBJ2-1): EAGVTQSPTHLIKTRGQQATLRCSPISGHTSVYWYQQALGLGLQFLLWYDEGEERNRGNFPPRFSGRQFPNYSSELNVNALELEDSALYLCASSLGLTGGWNEQFFGPGTRLTVL.

This clone has only one observation. The V gene is TRBV14, the J gene TRBJ2-1, with D perhaps matching TRBD1 (5 bases). The CDR3 contains 16 residues. Germline V gives CDR1 SGHDN, CDR2 FVKESK. V was cut by 0 bases and J by 4 bases, with 13 bases left in between. CDR3 region: CASSQESQGRYNEQFF. CDR3 DNA sequence: TGTGCCAGCAGCCAAGAATCGCAGGGAAGGTACAATGAGCAGTTCTTC.

The rearrangement links TRBV6-5 to TRBJ1-1; TRBD1 is a possible D gene (6 bases). The V end lost 4 bases, the J end lost 2 bases, and 11 bases lay between the germline ends. Germline CDR1 is MNHEY and CDR2 is SVGAGI. This CDR3 has 14 amino acids. The CDR3 DNA reads as TGTGCCAGCAGTTCCGGGACAACCAACACTGAAGCTTTCTTT. This codes for CASSSGTTNTEAFF.

This chain uses TRBV28 with TRBJ2-1, with 11 positions matching TRBD2. Trimming took 5 bases from V and 6 from J; bases not matched to a gene: 6. CDR3 length: 15 residues. The germline gives CDR1 MDHEN, CDR2 SYDVKM. The CDR3 sequence: CASSITSGGGNEQFF. The CDR3 coding sequence is TGTGCCAGCAGTATAACTAGCGGGGGTGGCAATGAGCAGTTCTTC.

The chain employs TRBV19 and TRBJ2-3; 14 positions agree with TRBD2. Per the germline V gene, CDR1 is LNHDA and CDR2 is SQIVND (reference sequence). The ends lost 6 bases at V and 14 bases at J; junction bases unmatched: 13. The length of the CDR3 is 15 residues. CDR3: CASSPNSGLAGDLYF. CDR3 coding DNA: TGTGCCAGTAGCCCTAATTCGGGACTAGCGGGAGACCTGTATTTT.

The chain combines TRBV10-3 with TRBJ1-3; a weak D match, TRBD1 (5 bases). CDR1 ENHRY and CDR2 SYGVKD come from the germline V gene. The length of the CDR3 is 15 residues. The V gene lost 4 bases and the J gene lost 0 bases, with 10 bases spanning the gap. Written as DNA, the CDR3 is TGTGCCATCAGTGCAACAGGAAACTCTGGAAACACCATATATTTT. It encodes CAISATGNSGNTIYF.

V gene TRBV5-1 combines with J gene TRBJ2-3; 9 positions agree with TRBD2. The V segment lost 0 bases and the J segment 2 bases; nucleotides outside the gene matches: 7. The CDR3 sequence is 17 residues long. The V gene's germline CDR1 is SGHRS and CDR2 YFSETQ. The CDR3 region has the DNA TGCGCCAGCAGCTTGGTGGCTAGCGGGGAGGTCACAGATACGCAGTATTTT. Amino acids: CASSLVASGEVTDTQYF.

A single count supports this clone. The rearrangement uses TRBV6-1 and TRBJ2-5, with 8 bases that match TRBD1. The ends lost 5 bases at V and 1 base at J; junction bases unmatched: 3. The germline gives CDR1 MNHNS, CDR2 SASEGT. The CDR3 sequence is 14 residues long. The CDR3 DNA follows: TGTGCCAGCAGTTCCGGGACAGGCCAAGAGACCCAGTACTTC. Translating it yields CASSSGTGQETQYF.

This clone was found once. J is TRBJ2-1 and V is TRBV11-2; TRBD1 agrees at 7 bases. The CDR3 runs 14 residues. J gave up 6 bases and V 5 bases, and 7 bases lay outside the gene matches. Germline V lookup: CDR1 SGHAT, CDR2 FQNNGV. Here the CDR3 reads CASSTETGTNEQFF. The CDR3 DNA sequence: TGTGCCAGCAGCACCGAGACAGGGACCAATGAGCAGTTCTTC.

The rearrangement uses TRBV7-8 and TRBJ2-3; 7 nucleotides match TRBD1. CDR3 length: 16 amino acids. With 4 bases clipped from V and 2 bases from J, the junction kept 9 bases outside the gene matches. CDR1 is SGHVS and CDR2 is FQNEAQ in the germline V gene. The CDR3 region is CASSSRMGQITDTQYF. The CDR3 DNA sequence: TGTGCCAGCAGCTCTCGCATGGGACAGATCACAGATACGCAGTATTTT.

The V call is TRBV11-3, the J call TRBJ2-7; D gene unclear. The CDR3 is 13 amino acids. With 3 bases removed from V and 1 base from J, the gap between germline ends came to 7 bases. Germline CDR1 reads SGHNT; CDR2 reads YENEEA. The CDR3 sequence: CASSFDGSYEQYF. CDR3 coding DNA: TGTGCCAGCAGCTTCGACGGTTCCTACGAGCAGTACTTC.

This clone was found a few times. J is TRBJ2-3 and V is TRBV19; 8 bases match TRBD2. CDR3 length: 14 residues. Per the germline V gene, CDR1 is LNHDA and CDR2 is SQIVND (reference sequence). Germline trimming cut 7 bases from V and 2 bases from J; bases unmatched to any gene: 5. For the CDR3, the DNA is TGTGCCAGTATTGGACTAGCCCCCACAGATACGCAGTATTTT. Translating gives CASIGLAPTDTQYF.